These T cell receptor beta chains were read from a single sample in a study of radiotherapy plus CTLA-4 blockade in lung cancer. Method: immunoSEQ multiplex PCR; TCRdb's copy keeps in-frame clones and lacks some. The repertoire holds about 62,000 clones, with roughly four fifths as singletons. The sequencing here drew on peripheral blood, taken from a patient treated with radiotherapy plus ipilimumab. Source of these receptors: a human donor with non-small cell lung cancer who had a complete response to radiotherapy plus ipilimumab. The CDR3 runs from the conserved cysteine through the conserved F or W. A D gene is named only where the DNA matches it firmly. Clone sizes are given selectively: once, few, many, or a class where the clone is expanded.

j_call v_call clone_size cdr3_length d_call cdr3_nt cdr3_aa
TRBJ2-2 TRBV25-1 . 14 . TGTGCCAGCAGCCCAGGATCGAGCACCGGGGAGCTGTTTTTT CASSPGSSTGELFF
TRBJ2-7 TRBV18 few 14 . TGTGCCAGCTCACCGAGGTCCGGTTCCTACGAGCAGTACTTC CASSPRSGSYEQYF
TRBJ1-2 TRBV19 . 12 . TGTGCCAGTAGCCTAGAAGGGGGTGGCTACACCTTC CASSLEGGGYTF
TRBJ2-7 TRBV7-2 . 15 TRBD1 TGTGCCAGCAGCTTAAGAGACAGGGGTATTTTCGAGCAGTACTTC CASSLRDRGIFEQYF
TRBJ2-3 TRBV7-7 once 16 TRBD1 TGTGCTAGCAGCCCGAGCCCCAGGGGGCAGATAGATACGCAGTATTTT CASSPSPRGQIDTQYF
TRBJ1-1 TRBV5-1 . 17 TRBD1 TGCGCCAGCAGCTTGGGGCCGGGACAGGGCAAGAACACTGAAGCTTTCTTT CASSLGPGQGKNTEAFF
TRBJ2-7 TRBV6-5 . 14 . TGTGCCAGCAGGGGTTTTGCGGGAAGCTACGAGCAGTACTTC CASRGFAGSYEQYF
TRBJ2-3 TRBV7-9 . 16 TRBD2 TGTGCCAGCAGCTTTCGCGGGGGGGTTTTCACAGATACGCAGTATTTT CASSFRGGVFTDTQYF
TRBJ2-2 TRBV6-1 . 14 . TGTGCCAGCAGCCCTGGAGGGAACACCGGGGAGCTGTTTTTT CASSPGGNTGELFF
TRBJ1-6 TRBV10-3 few 14 . TGTGCCATCAGTGCCCAGGGGTCTCGTTCACCCCTCCACTTT CAISAQGSRSPLHF
TRBJ1-2 TRBV7-2 . 14 TRBD1 TGTGCCAGCAGCTCCCCGGACAGGGGCTATGGCTACACCTTC CASSSPDRGYGYTF
TRBJ2-7 TRBV18 . 14 . TGTGCCAGCTCACTCGCCCGGGTCTCCGACGAGCAGTACTTC CASSLARVSDEQYF
TRBJ2-1 TRBV30 . 12 . TGTGCCTGCGTACATAACTACAATGAGCAGTTCTTC CACVHNYNEQFF
TRBJ1-1 TRBV7-2 . 22 . . CASSLARQGVRTLKLSLGKCFF
TRBJ2-5 TRBV19 . 13 . TGTGCCAGTAGTGTCGGAGTTCGGGAGACCCAGTACTTC CASSVGVRETQYF
TRBJ2-2 TRBV10-3 once 13 . TGTGCCACCCTTACCACAGGGACCGGGGAGCTGTTTTTT CATLTTGTGELFF
TRBJ1-6 TRBV7-6 few 13 . TGTGCCAGCAGTGTTACAGAGAATTCACCCCTCCACTTT CASSVTENSPLHF
TRBJ1-5 TRBV7-8 . 14 . TGTGCCAGCAGCCCGACAGAAGCCGATCAGCCCCAGCATTTT CASSPTEADQPQHF
TRBJ2-7 TRBV5-1 . 15 TRBD1 TGCGCCAGCAGCTTGTCACCGGGACAGGGCTACGAGCAGTACTTC CASSLSPGQGYEQYF
TRBJ2-2 TRBV5-6 medium-sized 16 TRBD1 TGTGCCAGCAGCTTGGAAGCAGGGGGTGTAACCGGGGAGCTGTTTTTT CASSLEAGGVTGELFF
TRBJ1-3 TRBV4-1 . 17 . TGCGCCAGCAGCCAAGATACCCCCCGGGACTCTGGAAACACCATATATTTT CASSQDTPRDSGNTIYF
TRBJ2-5 TRBV10-3 . 17 TRBD1 TGTGCCATCGGGCCAGCCGGGACAGGGGCTGTAGGGGAGACCCAGTACTTC CAIGPAGTGAVGETQYF
TRBJ2-7 TRBV29-1 . 14 TRBD1 TGCAGCGTTCTAACTGGACAGGGCTGGTACGAGCAGTACTTC CSVLTGQGWYEQYF
TRBJ2-5 TRBV5-4 . 13 TRBD2 TGTGCCAGCAGCACGGGGGGGGTGGAGACCCAGTACTTC CASSTGGVETQYF
TRBJ1-1 TRBV10-2 few 14 . TGCGCCAGCAGTGAGTCAGGAGGGTCCACTGAAGCTTTCTTT CASSESGGSTEAFF
TRBJ1-1 TRBV7-2 . 13 . TGTGCCAGCAGCTTATCGACAAGGACTGAAGCTTTCTTT CASSLSTRTEAFF
TRBJ1-2 TRBV7-2 . 12 . TGTGCCAGCAGCTCCTCAAGGGGCGGCTACACCTTC CASSSSRGGYTF
TRBJ1-4 TRBV2 few 12 TRBD1 TGTGCCAGCAAGGGGACAGGGGAAAAACTGTTTTTT CASKGTGEKLFF
TRBJ2-1 TRBV10-1 . 15 . TGCGCCAGCAGTGACGGGGGTTCAGCCTACAATGAGCAGTTCTTC CASSDGGSAYNEQFF